This paragraph covers one T cell receptor beta chain sequence. Germline values: CDR1 MNHEY, CDR2 SVGAGI. Trimming cost V 5 bases and J 9 bases; bases outside gene matches: 2. The CDR3 has 14 residues. One entry per CDR3 protein, called by TCRdb with MiXCR from the PCR reads. This sample has around 83,000 distinct CDR3 sequences, with approximately 49% found just once. This sample was included in a study of CDR3 diversity in severe acne. This rearrangement joins TRBV6-5 to TRBJ2-1; 15 nucleotides align to TRBD2. The sample taken for sequencing was blood. The TCR originated in a male donor with severe acne vulgaris. The DNA of the CDR3 is TGTGCCAGCAGTAAGGGACTAGCGGGAGGTGAGCAGTTCTTC. Amino acid sequence: CASSKGLAGGEQFF.